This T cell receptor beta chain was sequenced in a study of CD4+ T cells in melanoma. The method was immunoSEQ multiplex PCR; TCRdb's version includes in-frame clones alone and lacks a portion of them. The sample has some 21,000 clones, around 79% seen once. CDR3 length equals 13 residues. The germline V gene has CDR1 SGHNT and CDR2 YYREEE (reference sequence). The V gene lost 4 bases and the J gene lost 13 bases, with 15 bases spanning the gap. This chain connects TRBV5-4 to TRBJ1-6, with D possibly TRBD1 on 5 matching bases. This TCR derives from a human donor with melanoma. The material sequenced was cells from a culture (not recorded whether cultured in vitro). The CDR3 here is CASSDVGTGPLHF. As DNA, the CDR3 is TGTGCCAGCAGCGACGTTGGGACGGGGCCCCTCCACTTT. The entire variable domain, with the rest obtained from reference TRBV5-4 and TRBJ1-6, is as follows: ETGVTQSPTHLIKTRGQQVTLRCSSQSGHNTVSWYQQALGQGPQFIFQYYREEENGRGNFPPRFSGLQFPNYSSELNVNALELDDSALYLCASSDVGTGPLHFGNGTRLTVT.